This T cell receptor (beta chain) emerged from a study of neurological immune-mediated disorders. TCRdb analysed the 5' RACE reads with MiXCR anew, one entry per CDR3 protein. The repertoire holds 40,000 to 45,000 distinct CDR3 sequences, around 6% seen once, with around 0.6% in the top ten. Germline CDR1 reads SQVTM; CDR2 reads ANQGSEA. Trimming cost V 5 bases and J 0 bases, with 10 bases left between them. The CDR3 consists of 14 residues. The receptor was derived from a woman in her thirties or forties in good health. V and J are TRBV29-1 and TRBJ2-2; no reliable D call. The sample taken for sequencing was CD4+ T cells from blood. Here the CDR3 reads CSVHHNTNTGELFF. The CDR3, as DNA: TGCAGCGTTCATCATAATACGAACACCGGGGAGCTGTTTTTT.